This TCR beta chain comes out of a study of low-dose radiotherapy and immunotherapy resistance in tumors. As for the study in general: Per fraction, Cohort 1 was given 0.5 Gy every 2 weeks, for a total of 6.5 Gy.

Time point defined: before trial treatment. Every donor was treated with nivolumab, ipilimumab, aspirin, low-dose cyclophosphamide and also low-dose radiotherapy. The sample holds a few counts of this clonotype. With TRAV- and TRBV-specific primers, first-strand cDNA was made, covering the alpha and beta chains. Both a constant-region primer and a V-primer adapter served to amplify TCRs across roughly 20 PCR cycles. In vitro transcription amplified isolated mRNA. TCRdb recomputed calls from the reads with MiXCR, one row per CDR3 protein. The sample consists of tens of thousands of distinct CDR3 sequences, roughly 30% of them appearing once. This sequence was found in a female donor with ovarian cancer. The sequences come from PBMCs, collected before treatment.

The CDR3 DNA reads TGCGCCAGCAGCCAAGGGCAGGCGATCACTGAAGCTTTCTTT. The encoded protein is CASSQGQAITEAFF. The rearrangement links TRBV4-3 to TRBJ1-1; no definite D call. From germline, CDR1 is LGHNA and CDR2 YSLEER. Trimming stripped 1 base from V and 4 bases from J, with 10 bases between. The CDR3 totals 14 residues.